The 31 T cell receptor beta chains listed next were all sequenced from one sample in a study of cytomegalovirus exposure and HLA in healthy donors. The PCR used 60 Vbeta and 13 Jbeta primers. Method: immunoSEQ multiplex PCR; TCRdb's copy keeps in-frame clones and lacks some. Of about 120,000 clones in the sample, roughly 80% were seen once. Sequences were obtained from PBMCs. The receptors here all came from a man in his 60s in good health and CMV-seropositive.

A note on this clone: Germline and junction disagree at one end, which may indicate a read error. The chain combines TRBV5-1 with TRBJ1-5; D is uncertain. There are 15 residues in the CDR3. CDR1 is SGHRS, CDR2 YFSETQ, per germline. The CDR3 DNA follows: TGCGCCAGCAGGTTGGGGATTACAGATAATCAGCCCCAGCATTTT. This encodes CASRLGITDNQPQHF.

This rearrangement joins TRBV30 to TRBJ1-6, with D maybe TRBD1 (6 bases). V was cut by 8 bases and J by 7 bases, with 21 bases left in between. The CDR3 totals 15 residues. Germline loops: CDR1 GTSNPN, CDR2 SVGIG (reference sequence). CDR3 loop: CATWSVRDINSPLHF. The CDR3 DNA sequence: TGTGCCACCTGGAGTGTTAGGGACATAAATTCACCCCTCCACTTT.

This rearrangement joins TRBV29-1 to TRBJ2-5, with a possible D match to TRBD2 (5 bases). V was trimmed by 6 bases and J by 5 bases, leaving 13 bases between them. The CDR3 totals 12 residues. Looked up from germline, CDR1 is SQVTM and CDR2 is ANQGSEA. CDR3 nucleotide sequence: TGCAGCGTGTTACTAGGGAAGGAGACCCAGTACTTC. It translates to CSVLLGKETQYF.

To note about this clone: Mismatch with germline at one junction end may stem from a read error. The chain joins TRBV7-9 to TRBJ2-7, with 15 positions matching TRBD2. Germline assignment: CDR1 SEHNR and CDR2 FQNEAQ (reference sequence). The CDR3 loop spans 17 amino acids. The CDR3 DNA follows: TGTTCCAGCAGCTTAGAAGGACTAGCGGGAGGGGTCTACGAGCAGTACTTC. This gives the protein CSSSLEGLAGGVYEQYF.

V and J are TRBV5-5 and TRBJ2-3; D is unclear. Per the germline V gene, CDR1 is SGHKS and CDR2 is YYEKEE (reference sequence). CDR3 length equals 15 residues. Trimming shortened V by 4 bases and J by 4 bases, and 16 bases separated the two germline ends. CDR3: CASSLLQTEADTQYF. As DNA, the CDR3 is TGTGCCAGCAGCCTTCTCCAAACCGAGGCAGATACGCAGTATTTT.

This chain joins TRBV25-1 and TRBJ2-7, with a tentative D call TRBD1 (5 bases). Trimming shortened V by 1 base and J by 7 bases, and 14 bases separated the two germline ends. Germline V lookup: CDR1 MGHDK, CDR2 SYGVNS. The CDR3 has 14 residues. CDR3 nucleotides: TGTGCCAGCAGTGAATTCCCGGCAGGGCGGGAGCAGTACTTC. Translated, it gives CASSEFPAGREQYF.

This clone was seen only a few times. This sequence joins TRBV6-5 and TRBJ1-1; D is possibly TRBD1 (5 bases). Trimming removed 0 bases from V and 4 bases from J, with 9 bases in between. Germline V gene sequence: CDR1 MNHEY, CDR2 SVGAGI. The CDR3 is 14 amino acids. The CDR3 sequence is CASSYSAGRTEAFF. CDR3 coding DNA: TGTGCCAGCAGTTACTCGGCGGGGCGCACTGAAGCTTTCTTT.

This clone was counted only a few times. J is TRBJ2-2 and V is TRBV29-1; TRBD1 aligns across 7 bases. The CDR3 extends over 17 amino acids. The germline CDR1 and CDR2 sequences are SQVTM and ANQGSEA. Unmatched junction bases numbered 15, after V lost 2 bases and J lost 6 bases. CDR3 loop: CSVEIRGTASWAGELFF. DNA for the CDR3: TGCAGCGTTGAAATAAGAGGGACAGCATCTTGGGCCGGGGAGCTGTTTTTT.

The chain couples TRBV10-2 to TRBJ1-1, with D maybe TRBD1 (6 bases). CDR1 and CDR2 (germline): WSHSY, SAAADI. V was clipped by 7 bases and J by 4 bases, with 16 bases between them. This CDR3 is built from 14 residues. Here the CDR3 DNA reads TGCGCCAGCAACTTACAGGGTTTTGGCACTGAAGCTTTCTTT. It yields the protein CASNLQGFGTEAFF.

The chain links TRBV5-1 to TRBJ1-4; D ambiguous. In germline, CDR1 is SGHRS, CDR2 YFSETQ. V was trimmed by 1 base and J by 0 bases, leaving 10 bases between them. CDR3 length equals 16 residues. The CDR3 spells CASSLPIGATNEKLFF. CDR3 coding DNA: TGCGCCAGCAGCTTGCCGATCGGGGCAACTAATGAAAAACTGTTTTTT.

This chain joins TRBV9 and TRBJ2-5; the match to TRBD2 covers 7 bases. The J call may be faulty, since TRBJ2-7 better matches the DNA end. The CDR3 consists of 15 residues. The germline gives CDR1 SGDLS, CDR2 YYNGEE. CDR3 nucleotides: TGTGCCAGCAGCCCCCATAGCGGGTTCTCCTACGAGCAGTACTTC. It specifies CASSPHSGFSYEQYF.

The chain carries TRBV6-5 and TRBJ2-1, with a weak D call TRBD2 (5 bases). Germline lookup yields CDR1 MNHEY and CDR2 SVGAGI. The CDR3 is made up of 13 amino acids. Trimming cost V 2 bases and J 8 bases, with 10 bases left between them. The CDR3 bases are TGTGCCAGCAGTTACGAGGGCTGGTATGAGCAGTTCTTC. It is translated as CASSYEGWYEQFF.

This chain links TRBV7-9 with TRBJ2-3; D unresolved. Germline CDR1 reads SEHNR; CDR2 reads FQNEAQ (reference sequence). V shed 5 bases and J shed 4 bases, with 13 bases lying between them. CDR3 size: 14 residues. The CDR3 sequence is CASSPAIQADTQYF. CDR3 DNA: TGTGCCAGCAGCCCAGCCATTCAGGCAGATACGCAGTATTTT.

In regard to this clone: A junction end diverges from the germline sequence, so it may reflect a read error. The V and J genes are TRBV30 and TRBJ2-7; D is ambiguous. This CDR3 is built from 13 residues. The germline gives CDR1 GTSNPN, CDR2 SVGIG (reference sequence). CDR3 DNA sequence: TGTGCCTGGAGTGTAGAATGGGCCTACGGGCAGTACTTC. It is translated as CAWSVEWAYGQYF. The full variable domain, rest sourced from reference TRBV30 and TRBJ2-7, is SQTIHQWPATLVQPVGSPLSLECTVEGTSNPNLYWYRQAAGRGLQLLFYSVGIGQISSEVPQNLSASRPQDRQFILSSKKLLLSDSGFYLCAWSVEWAYGQYFGPGTRLTVT.

This chain connects TRBV19 to TRBJ2-7; 7 nucleotides agree with TRBD1. CDR3 length: 14 amino acids. V dropped 6 bases and J dropped 3; count of bases not matched to a gene: 8. In germline, CDR1 is LNHDA, CDR2 SQIVND (reference sequence). CDR3 loop: CASSNRGISYEQYF. The DNA for the CDR3 is TGTGCCAGTAGCAACAGGGGAATAAGCTACGAGCAGTACTTC.

This clone showed up just once. The CDR3 spells CASSLSYSNSGNTIYF. Here the CDR3 DNA reads TGTGCCAGCAGTTTATCGTACAGCAACTCTGGAAACACCATATATTTT. The chain is built from TRBV27 and TRBJ1-3; D remains ambiguous. The germline V and J ends were trimmed by 0 bases and 0 bases, with 9 bases remaining between them. Germline V gene data show CDR1 as MNHEY and CDR2 as SMNVEV (reference sequence). The CDR3 totals 16 residues.

The rearrangement joins TRBV5-6 to TRBJ2-1; D is perhaps TRBD2 (6 bases). Trimming pared 4 bases from V and 1 base from J, leaving 18 bases between. The CDR3 extends over 17 amino acids. CDR1 is SGHDT and CDR2 is YYEEEE in the germline V gene. The CDR3 sequence: CASSVLRSSASYNEQFF. Written as DNA, the CDR3 is TGTGCCAGCAGCGTACTTAGGTCTAGCGCATCCTACAATGAGCAGTTCTTC. The whole variable domain, filled in from reference TRBV5-6 and TRBJ2-1, reads DAGVTQSPTHLIKTRGQQVTLRCSPKSGHDTVSWYQQALGQGPQFIFQYYEEEERQRGNFPDRFSGHQFPNYSSELNVNALLLGDSALYLCASSVLRSSASYNEQFFGPGTRLTVL.

This chain connects TRBV18 to TRBJ1-1; TRBD1 matches at 7 bases. The CDR3 spans 17 residues. J gave up 0 bases and V 5 bases, and 12 bases lay outside the gene matches. The germline CDR1 and CDR2 sequences are KGHSH and LQKENI. The CDR3 loop is CASSASAQGTVNTEAFF. CDR3 bases: TGTGCCAGCTCAGCTTCAGCACAGGGGACAGTGAACACTGAAGCTTTCTTT. Full variable domain (missing parts from reference TRBV18 and TRBJ1-1): NAGVMQNPRHLVRRRGQEARLRCSPMKGHSHVYWYRQLPEEGLKFMVYLQKENIIDESGMPKERFSAEFPKEGPSILRIQQVVRGDSAAYFCASSASAQGTVNTEAFFGQGTRLTVV.

V and J are TRBV7-2 and TRBJ2-5; D perhaps matches TRBD1 (7 bases). The V end was cut by 1 base, the J end by 2 bases, with 11 bases between. Germline assignment: CDR1 SGHTA and CDR2 FQGNSA. The CDR3 is made up of 15 amino acids. The DNA for the CDR3 is TGTGCCAGCAGCTTAGAGGGGGGACAGCAAGAGACCCAGTACTTC. This gives the protein CASSLEGGQQETQYF.

The chain recombines TRBV18 with TRBJ2-5, with D uncertain. Germline CDR1 KGHSH, CDR2 LQKENI. The CDR3 totals 15 residues. Trimming cost V 2 bases and J 0 bases, with 10 bases left between them. DNA of the CDR3: TGTGCCAGCTCACCAGGGCAGTTATACCAAGAGACCCAGTACTTC. This encodes CASSPGQLYQETQYF.

This chain links TRBV4-1 with TRBJ1-6; D not certain. The germline V gene has CDR1 MGHRA and CDR2 YSYEKL. This CDR3 spans 16 amino acids. Trimming stripped 0 bases from V and 4 bases from J, with 10 bases between. DNA for the CDR3: TGCGCCAGCAGCCAAGAAAGCTCACAGTATAATTCACCCCTCCACTTT. The encoded protein is CASSQESSQYNSPLHF.

The chain recombines TRBV6-5 with TRBJ1-3, with 8 positions matching TRBD1. V lost 2 bases to trimming and J lost 4 bases; unmatched junction nucleotides: 4. CDR1 MNHEY and CDR2 SVGAGI come from the germline V gene. This CDR3 region has 15 residues. CDR3: CASSYTRGRGNTIYF. Written as DNA, the CDR3 is TGTGCCAGCAGTTACACCAGGGGGCGAGGAAACACCATATATTTT.

About this clone itself: Other nucleotide sequences from this sample produce the same CDR3. The chain employs TRBV7-9 and TRBJ1-6; maybe TRBD1 (5 bases). CDR1 is SEHNR and CDR2 is FQNEAQ in the germline V gene (reference sequence). The CDR3 has 15 residues. Trimming removed 1 base from V and 7 bases from J, with 11 bases in between. DNA for the CDR3: TGTGCCAGCAGCTTAGGTGGACAAGGGAATTCACCCCTCCACTTT. Translation: CASSLGGQGNSPLHF.

This clone was observed a handful of times. The chain joins TRBV7-9 to TRBJ2-1, with 8 bases that match TRBD1. CDR3 length: 16 amino acids. The germline V gene encodes CDR1 SEHNR and CDR2 FQNEAQ (reference sequence). V dropped 3 bases and J dropped 5; count of bases not matched to a gene: 9. The CDR3 region has the DNA TGTGCCAGCAGCTTTTTTCCAGGGGGCGCCCACAATGAGCAGTTCTTC. Translating it yields CASSFFPGGAHNEQFF.

This clone was counted once. V and J are TRBV5-1 and TRBJ2-3, with a weak D call TRBD2 (6 bases). The germline V gene encodes CDR1 SGHRS and CDR2 YFSETQ. This CDR3 comprises 16 residues. Trimming pared 2 bases from V and 0 bases from J, leaving 13 bases between. The CDR3 here is CASSFLGGISTDTQYF. DNA for the CDR3: TGCGCCAGCAGCTTTTTGGGAGGTATTAGCACAGATACGCAGTATTTT. Complete variable domain (other parts from reference TRBV5-1 and TRBJ2-3): KAGVTQTPRYLIKTRGQQVTLSCSPISGHRSVSWYQQTPGQGLQFLFEYFSETQRNKGNFPGRFSGRQFSNSRSEMNVSTLELGDSALYLCASSFLGGISTDTQYFGPGTRLTVL.

The V call is TRBV2, the J call TRBJ2-3, with 9 bases fitting TRBD2. The germline gives CDR1 SNHLY, CDR2 FYNNEI. The V and J ends lost 5 bases and 6 bases, in that order; junction bases with no gene match: 9. The CDR3 is 15 residues long. CDR3: CASSRRREGRDTQYF. The DNA for the CDR3 is TGTGCCAGCAGTCGCAGGCGGGAGGGCCGCGATACGCAGTATTTT.

The DNA for the CDR3 is TGTGCCAGCAGCGGACAGAGGCGCAATCAGCCCCAGCATTTT. Encoded protein: CASSGQRRNQPQHF. This chain uses TRBV2 with TRBJ1-5, with D possibly matching TRBD1 (6 bases). There are 14 residues in the CDR3. Trimming left V 6 bases short and J 2 bases short, with 11 bases between. The germline CDR1 and CDR2 sequences are SNHLY and FYNNEI. The full variable domain, its missing parts supplied by reference TRBV2 and TRBJ1-5, is EPEVTQTPSHQVTQMGQEVILRCVPISNHLYFYWYRQILGQKVEFLVSFYNNEISEKSEIFDDQFSVERPDGSNFTLKIRSTKLEDSAMYFCASSGQRRNQPQHFGDGTRLSIL.

The rearrangement uses TRBV6-5 and TRBJ2-5, with 7 bases fitting TRBD1. The J call may not be correct, given that the DNA end is closer to TRBJ2-7. The CDR3 consists of 15 residues. Germline assignment: CDR1 MNHEY and CDR2 SVGAGI. CDR3 in amino acids: CASSYDLGQQYEQYF. The CDR3 DNA reads as TGTGCCAGCAGTTACGATTTGGGACAGCAATACGAGCAGTACTTC.

This clone was detected a few times. The chain carries TRBV7-3 and TRBJ2-2; 10 bases are a match to TRBD2. The CDR3 is made up of 18 amino acids. V trimming: 3 bases; J trimming: 5 bases; junction bases outside the gene matches: 12. Germline V gene data show CDR1 as SGHTA and CDR2 as FQGTGA. CDR3 in DNA: TGTGCCAGCAGCTTCCTTCTAGCGGGAGCCACGAGGACCGGGGAGCTGTTTTTT. It is translated as CASSFLLAGATRTGELFF.

This chain uses TRBV7-2 with TRBJ2-1; 7 nucleotides match TRBD1. Unmatched junction bases numbered 17, after V lost 4 bases and J lost 8 bases. The CDR3 consists of 17 residues. Germline V lookup: CDR1 SGHTA, CDR2 FQGNSA. CDR3 in amino acids: CASSYSPDRVVLHEQFF. The CDR3 nucleotides are TGTGCCAGCAGCTATTCTCCCGACAGGGTAGTTCTCCATGAGCAGTTCTTC.

J is TRBJ1-2 and V is TRBV6-6, with 7 bases aligning to TRBD1. The CDR3 is made up of 14 amino acids. After removal of 7 bases from V and 0 bases from J, the junction contained 5 bases not matched to a gene. From germline, CDR1 is MNHNY and CDR2 SVGAGI (reference sequence). The CDR3 DNA is TGTGCCAGCACCGCCGGACAGGCTAACTATGGCTACACCTTC. Its translation: CASTAGQANYGYTF.